These 10 T cell receptor beta chains were all obtained from the same sample, sequenced in a study of CD8 T cells in Susac syndrome. With random hexamers, reverse transcription was performed on about 0.45 to 1 ug of RNA. Via MiXCR, TCRdb re-called the immunoSEQ multiplex PCR reads, giving one row per CDR3 protein. Of about 180,000 distinct CDR3 sequences listed, 90% to 97% are singletons. Sequencing input: CD4+ T cells from PBMCs. Receptor source: a human donor with multiple sclerosis.

The V call is TRBV11-2, the J call TRBJ1-6; possible D gene TRBD1, 6 bases. CDR3 length equals 14 residues. The V end was cut by 4 bases, the J end by 10 bases, with 14 bases between. Germline loops: CDR1 SGHAT, CDR2 FQNNGV. The CDR3 here is CASSSAGARSPLHF. CDR3 nucleotides: TGTGCCAGCAGCTCAGCAGGGGCTAGGTCACCCCTCCACTTT.

This chain links TRBV20-1 with TRBJ1-5, with a weak D call TRBD1 (6 bases). V lost 4 bases, J lost 4 bases, and 11 bases lay in between. CDR3 size: 13 residues. Germline assignment: CDR1 DFQATT and CDR2 SNEGSKA (reference sequence). The CDR3 DNA reads TGCAGTGCTATCCAGGGGCCTAATCAGCCCCAGCATTTT. Translation: CSAIQGPNQPQHF.

This chain joins TRBV7-9 and TRBJ2-5; D unresolved. The V gene lost 1 base and the J gene lost 0 bases, with 21 bases spanning the gap. There are 19 residues in the CDR3. In germline, CDR1 is SEHNR, CDR2 FQNEAQ (reference sequence). CDR3 coding DNA: TGTGCCAGCAGCTTAGTTGGGGTTAAGCACTCGGAGTACCAAGAGACCCAGTACTTC. Residues: CASSLVGVKHSEYQETQYF. The full variable domain, rest sourced from reference TRBV7-9 and TRBJ2-5, is DTGVSQNPRHKITKRGQNVTFRCDPISEHNRLYWYRQTLGQGPEFLTYFQNEAQLEKSRLLSDRFSAERPKGSFSTLEIQRTEQGDSAMYLCASSLVGVKHSEYQETQYFGPGTRLLVL.

The chain carries TRBV3-1 and TRBJ2-7, with TRBD1 matching over 7 bases. CDR1 and CDR2 (germline): LGHDT, YNNKEL (reference sequence). The CDR3 has 15 residues. The V gene end was trimmed by 0 bases and the J gene end by 3 bases; junction bases not matched to a gene: 5. The CDR3 coding sequence is TGTGCCAGCAGCCAAGATCCGACAGGGAACTACGAGCAGTACTTC. This codes for CASSQDPTGNYEQYF.

The chain carries TRBV4-1 and TRBJ1-4; D remains unclear. This CDR3 is built from 14 residues. Per the germline V gene, CDR1 is MGHRA and CDR2 is YSYEKL. Trimming left V 2 bases short and J 8 bases short, with 12 bases between. CDR3 nucleotides: TGCGCCAGCAGCCAACTCACCGGGGTGGAAAAACTGTTTTTT. It yields the protein CASSQLTGVEKLFF.

V usage is TRBV6-1 and J usage is TRBJ2-1, with 12 bases that match TRBD2. Trimming removed 6 bases from V and 2 bases from J; junction bases left unmatched: 8. This CDR3 has 17 residues. Germline CDR1 MNHNS, CDR2 SASEGT. The DNA for the CDR3 is TGTGCCAGCAGGCGGAGGACTAGCGGGGCCACCTACAATGAGCAGTTCTTC. Translating it yields CASRRRTSGATYNEQFF.

The gene calls are TRBV27 and TRBJ2-7; 9 nucleotides align to TRBD1. CDR3 length equals 17 residues. The germline V gene encodes CDR1 MNHEY and CDR2 SMNVEV (reference sequence). The V segment lost 1 base and the J segment 5 bases; nucleotides outside the gene matches: 12. The CDR3 spells CASSLLGRGQGVNEQYF. CDR3 nucleotides: TGTGCCAGCAGTTTATTGGGCAGGGGACAGGGAGTCAACGAGCAGTACTTC.

This chain uses TRBV3-1 with TRBJ1-1, with 7 bases identical to TRBD1. Trimming took 6 bases from V and 8 from J; bases not matched to a gene: 6. CDR3 length: 12 residues. Germline V CDR1 and CDR2: LGHDT, YNNKEL (reference sequence). CDR3 in DNA: TGTGCCAGCAGTCAGACAGGGTTGGAAGCTTTCTTT. Its protein product is CASSQTGLEAFF. Using reference TRBV3-1 and TRBJ1-1 for the parts outside the CDR3, the full variable domain is DTAVSQTPKYLVTQMGNDKSIKCEQNLGHDTMYWYKQDSKKFLKIMFSYNNKELIINETVPNRFSPKSPDKAHLNLHINSLELGDSAVYFCASSQTGLEAFFGQGTRLTVV.

This chain uses TRBV24-1 with TRBJ2-5; TRBD2 is a possible D gene (6 bases). The CDR3 runs to 16 residues. Germline V lookup: CDR1 KGHDR, CDR2 SFDVKD. The V end lost 4 bases, the J end lost 5 bases, and 19 bases lay between the germline ends. CDR3 sequence (DNA): TGTGCCACCAGTGACCCCGGGAGTCGAGATCGGGAGACCCAGTACTTC. This gives the protein CATSDPGSRDRETQYF.

The chain combines TRBV30 with TRBJ1-2; D remains unclear. The CDR3 length is 12 residues. V lost 0 bases, J lost 2 bases, and 4 bases lay in between. The germline V gene has CDR1 GTSNPN and CDR2 SVGIG (reference sequence). The CDR3 DNA sequence: TGTGCCTGGAGTGTACGGAACTATGGCTACACCTTC. The encoded protein is CAWSVRNYGYTF.